One sample yielded the 14 T cell receptor beta chains listed below, sequenced in a study of blood T cells in healthy people across ages. A J-beta primer mix and a sample-barcoded 5' primer were used in a second PCR of about 7 to 12 cycles. TCRdb redid the calling of the 5' RACE reads with MiXCR, one entry per CDR3 protein. The data contain around 1,500,000 distinct CDR3 sequences, under 30% of them seen just once; the ten biggest clones take up 7.7%. The sequenced sample consisted of blood. These receptors came from a woman in her twenties or thirties in good health.

The chain recombines TRBV7-2 with TRBJ2-4, with 8 bases matching TRBD1. The DNA end is a closer match to TRBJ2-7, so the J assignment may be wrong. There are 14 residues in the CDR3. From germline, CDR1 is SGHTA and CDR2 FQGNSA. CDR3 sequence (DNA): TGTGCCAGCAGCTTATGGGGACAGGAGACCGAGCAGTACTTC. Translation gives CASSLWGQETEQYF.

A remark on this clonotype: One end of the junction fails to match germline, which may point to a read error. The chain couples TRBV6-2 or TRBV6-3 to TRBJ1-4, with D perhaps matching TRBD1 (5 bases). CDR3 length: 16 residues. Looked up from germline, CDR1 is MNHEY and CDR2 is SVGEGT. The CDR3 coding sequence is TGTGCCAGCAGTTCCCCGAGTGTGGGGACGGGAGAAAACCTGTTTTTT. It specifies CASSSPSVGTGENLFF.

Only a few counts were recorded for this clonotype. The V and J genes are TRBV3-1 and TRBJ2-7; TRBD1 might be the D (6 bases). Germline lookup yields CDR1 LGHDT and CDR2 YNNKEL (reference sequence). V was shortened by 1 base and J by 2 bases, with 12 bases between the two germline ends. This CDR3 is 15 amino acids long. CDR3 DNA sequence: TGTGCCAGCAGCCAAGCAGGGACACCTACCTACGAGCAGTACTTC. Its translation is CASSQAGTPTYEQYF.

Comments on this clonotype: A much larger clone differs by one base, so this may be a read error. This chain uses TRBV29-1 with TRBJ2-5; TRBD2 might be the D (5 bases). The end of the DNA aligns better with TRBJ2-7, so the J call may be wrong. Germline V gives CDR1 SQVTM, CDR2 ANQGSEA. The CDR3 has 12 amino acids. Written as DNA, the CDR3 is TGCAGCGGTGAGCAGGCCGGGGACGAGCAGTACTTC. Its protein product is CSGEQAGDEQYF.

V and J are TRBV20-1 and TRBJ1-5; 7 bases align to TRBD1. V lost 0 bases to trimming and J lost 9 bases; unmatched junction nucleotides: 11. CDR1 DFQATT and CDR2 SNEGSKA come from the germline V gene (reference sequence). This CDR3 contains 15 residues. CDR3 sequence: CSARDLKAGGWPQHF. CDR3 DNA: TGCAGTGCTAGAGATTTGAAGGCAGGGGGTTGGCCCCAGCATTTT.

The CDR3 DNA reads TGTGCCACCCCCAGGGGGACAGCAGTCTGCTACACCTTC. Translating gives CATPRGTAVCYTF. The chain couples TRBV24-1 to TRBJ1-2; 7 nucleotides match TRBD1. Germline V gene lookup returns CDR1 KGHDR and CDR2 SFDVKD. The CDR3 is 13 amino acids. The junction had 12 bases not matched to a gene; V was cut back by 9 bases and J by 9 bases.

This clonotype was detected only a few times. The junction shows a germline mismatch at one end, possibly a read error. The chain joins TRBV29-1 to TRBJ1-2; unclear D gene. Germline CDR1 reads SQVTM; CDR2 reads ANQGSEA. The CDR3 runs to 12 residues. The CDR3 bases are TGCAGCGTTCCCGCAGGCGACAATGGCCACACCTTC. It encodes CSVPAGDNGHTF.

This chain links TRBV7-9 with TRBJ1-2; no definite D call. The CDR3 spans 12 residues. Trimming pared 3 bases from V and 8 bases from J, leaving 10 bases between. Germline CDR1 is SEHNR and CDR2 is FQNEAQ (reference sequence). CDR3 sequence reads: CASSFGSPGYTF. CDR3 nucleotides: TGTGCCAGCAGCTTTGGATCTCCGGGCTACACCTTC.

The chain joins TRBV19 to TRBJ1-5; perhaps TRBD1 as D (5 bases). The CDR3 spans 16 residues. Looked up from germline, CDR1 is LNHDA and CDR2 is SQIVND (reference sequence). Trimming pared 1 base from V and 1 base from J, leaving 11 bases between. As DNA, the CDR3 is TGTGCCAGTAGTATAGTAAGGGACGGAAGCAATCAGCCCCAGCATTTT. Translation gives CASSIVRDGSNQPQHF.

A remark on this clonotype: At one boundary the junction diverges from the germline segment, which might be a read error. The gene calls are TRBV5-1 and TRBJ1-1; 7 bases agree with TRBD1. Germline V CDR1 and CDR2: SGHRS, YFSETQ. The CDR3 runs to 15 residues. The CDR3 nucleotides read TGCGCCAGCAGCTTTGAGGGGGCCCTGAACGCTGAAGCTTTCTTT. It is translated as CASSFEGALNAEAFF.

The chain carries TRBV29-1 and TRBJ1-1, with D possibly matching TRBD1 (5 bases). Germline V lookup: CDR1 SQVTM, CDR2 ANQGSEA. This CDR3 comprises 14 residues. V dropped 6 bases and J dropped 11 bases, with 25 bases sitting between them. Here the CDR3 reads CSVRLLSGRLAAFF. The CDR3 DNA sequence: TGCAGCGTGAGGCTCCTCTCGGGACGGTTGGCGGCTTTCTTT.

The chain joins TRBV6-1 to TRBJ2-5, with D perhaps given as TRBD1 or TRBD2 (7 bases each). Germline V CDR1 and CDR2: MNHNS, SASEGT. This CDR3 spans 18 amino acids. The V gene lost 6 bases and the J gene lost 5 bases, with 28 bases spanning the gap. The CDR3 coding sequence is TGTGCCAGCAGCCGACTCCCCGGGGGGACAGAGGGATTGGAGACCCAGTACTTC. Protein sequence: CASSRLPGGTEGLETQYF.

As concerns this clonotype: At one boundary the junction diverges from the germline segment, which might be a read error. DNA for the CDR3: TGTGCCGGCAGCCCTAGCGGGGGGCCAGATACGCAGTATTTT. Translated: CAGSPSGGPDTQYF. V is TRBV3-1 and J is TRBJ2-3; 11 bases align to TRBD2. Germline-derived CDR1 and CDR2 are LGHDT and YNNKEL (reference sequence). This CDR3 has 14 residues.

The chain carries TRBV6-1 and TRBJ2-7, with 14 positions matching TRBD2. The CDR3 loop spans 20 amino acids. In germline, CDR1 is MNHNS, CDR2 SASEGT. The V segment lost 4 bases and the J segment 7 bases; nucleotides outside the gene matches: 21. In nucleotides, the CDR3 is TGTGCCAGCAGTGCCCGACCGGGACTAGCGGGGGACAGCTCCTACAATGAGCAGTACTTC. Its translation: CASSARPGLAGDSSYNEQYF.